The clone carrying this T cell receptor beta chain appeared a single time. This sample was taken from a study of blood T cell repertoires in COVID-19. Across the study: Sources were T cells, B-cell-depleted T cells, or PBMCs; the material itself was cDNA or gDNA.

Either two negative PCRs, clearance, or symptom resolution qualified Cohort 3 donors as recovered. Sequencing was performed with immunoSEQ multiplex PCR; in TCRdb, only in-frame clones are kept and a portion is missing. The repertoire has under 300,000 clones, around 88% of them found once; the top ten carry approximately 9%. V lost 7 bases, J lost 0 bases, and 18 bases lay in between. CDR1 is SEHNR and CDR2 is FQNEAQ in the germline V gene (reference sequence). The CDR3 sequence is 16 residues long. This sequence joins TRBV7-9 and TRBJ2-5; maybe TRBD1 (5 bases). Material for sequencing was PBMCs or T cells enriched from blood (not recorded which). This clonotype was obtained from a man between 40 and 49 years old who had recovered from COVID-19. The CDR3 region is CASKAGLLTYQETQYF. In DNA, the CDR3 is TGTGCCAGCAAGGCAGGGCTATTGACGTACCAAGAGACCCAGTACTTC. Using reference TRBV7-9 and TRBJ2-5 for the parts outside the CDR3, the full variable domain is DTGVSQNPRHKITKRGQNVTFRCDPISEHNRLYWYRQTLGQGPEFLTYFQNEAQLEKSRLLSDRFSAERPKGSFSTLEIQRTEQGDSAMYLCASKAGLLTYQETQYFGPGTRLLVL.